The next 27 T cell receptor beta chains were all read from a single sample in a study of human T cells and chemical hapten exposure. As to time point: patch test 2, 6 weeks after DPC sensitization. Treatment reported: therapeutic diphenylcyclopropenone sensitization with weekly scalp DPC. TCRdb redid the calling of the RACE reads with MiXCR, one entry per CDR3 protein. This table holds fewer than 100,000 distinct CDR3 sequences, around 9.3% found once. The sample consisted of whole blood, taken in connection with sensitization to the hapten diphenylcyclopropenone (DPC). Receptors originate from a woman aged 40 to 50 with alopecia areata. Some clones in this sample may be carry-over from other donors' samples.

This chain uses TRBV7-6 with TRBJ1-3, with unresolved D. Trimming took 7 bases from V and 4 from J, leaving 17 bases between them. CDR1 is SGHVS and CDR2 is FNYEAQ in the germline V gene. The CDR3 has 15 amino acids. CDR3 in amino acids: CASIRELGKGNTIYF. CDR3 DNA sequence: TGTGCCAGCATAAGGGAATTGGGCAAAGGAAACACCATATATTTT.

The chain links TRBV5-1 to TRBJ2-3; the D is unclear. The V end lost 0 bases, the J end lost 3 bases, and 8 bases lay between the germline ends. There are 14 residues in the CDR3. The germline V gene has CDR1 SGHRS and CDR2 YFSETQ. CDR3 DNA: TGCGCCAGCAGCTTGGTGTCCGCGACAGATACGCAGTATTTT. Amino acid sequence: CASSLVSATDTQYF.

This clonotype appeared many times. This chain links TRBV27 with TRBJ1-2, with a tentative D call TRBD1 (5 bases). The V gene lost 2 bases and the J gene lost 4 bases, with 11 bases spanning the gap. CDR1 MNHEY and CDR2 SMNVEV come from the germline V gene (reference sequence). The CDR3 has 14 amino acids. CDR3 protein: CASSLGARGYGYTF. The DNA of the CDR3 is TGTGCCAGCAGTTTAGGGGCGAGGGGCTATGGCTACACCTTC.

This clonotype has more than one count but fewer than ten. The CDR3, as DNA: TGTGCCAGCAGCCAAGCCCTCCGCAGGGGGCATCAAGAGACCCAGTACTTC. Protein: CASSQALRRGHQETQYF. The chain links TRBV27 to TRBJ2-5; 8 bases fit TRBD1. The CDR3 runs to 17 residues. The germline V gene has CDR1 MNHEY and CDR2 SMNVEV (reference sequence). V dropped 6 bases and J dropped 2; count of bases not matched to a gene: 14.

This clonotype was picked up many times. The chain carries TRBV5-1 and TRBJ2-5, with TRBD1 matching over 9 bases. The CDR3 is 16 residues long. Germline V lookup: CDR1 SGHRS, CDR2 YFSETQ. The V gene end was trimmed by 4 bases and the J gene end by 2 bases; junction bases not matched to a gene: 9. CDR3 sequence reads: CASSPGFGTGQETQYF. The DNA for the CDR3 is TGCGCCAGCAGCCCCGGCTTCGGGACAGGGCAAGAGACCCAGTACTTC.

This clonotype was counted ten times or more. The genes are TRBV24-1 and TRBJ2-7, with D unresolved. Germline CDR1 reads KGHDR; CDR2 reads SFDVKD. V was trimmed by 1 base and J by 7 bases, leaving 10 bases between them. The CDR3 has 13 residues. The CDR3 sequence: CATSDLGLGEQYF. CDR3 DNA sequence: TGTGCCACCAGTGATTTAGGGCTAGGGGAGCAGTACTTC.

A few counts support this clonotype. The chain links TRBV20-1 to TRBJ2-7; TRBD2 matches 8 bases. The CDR3 loop spans 12 amino acids. Germline V gives CDR1 DFQATT, CDR2 SNEGSKA (reference sequence). V trimming: 7 bases; J trimming: 0 bases; junction bases outside the gene matches: 2. CDR3 DNA sequence: TGCAGTGGAGCGGGAGTCTCCTACGAGCAGTACTTC. It translates to CSGAGVSYEQYF.

This clonotype was observed many times. CDR3 DNA sequence: TGTGCCAGCAGTACTCCCCGGGACAACGACTACGAGCAGTACTTC. Translation gives CASSTPRDNDYEQYF. The chain joins TRBV2 to TRBJ2-7, with D tentatively TRBD1 (6 bases). Germline CDR1 reads SNHLY; CDR2 reads FYNNEI. The CDR3 is 15 amino acids. V was clipped by 5 bases and J by 3 bases, with 17 bases between them. The entire variable domain, with the rest obtained from reference TRBV2 and TRBJ2-7, is as follows: EPEVTQTPSHQVTQMGQEVILRCVPISNHLYFYWYRQILGQKVEFLVSFYNNEISEKSEIFDDQFSVERPDGSNFTLKIRSTKLEDSAMYFCASSTPRDNDYEQYFGPGTRLTVT.

This clonotype was recorded at least ten times. V and J are TRBV30 and TRBJ2-7, with D possibly TRBD1 on 5 matching bases. The CDR3 loop spans 13 amino acids. Trimming stripped 4 bases from V and 4 bases from J, with 14 bases between. The germline V gene has CDR1 GTSNPN and CDR2 SVGIG (reference sequence). The CDR3 here is CAWTGKGFYEQYF. The CDR3 DNA sequence: TGTGCCTGGACAGGGAAGGGATTTTACGAGCAGTACTTC. The full variable domain, with the rest looked up from reference TRBV30 and TRBJ2-7, is SQTIHQWPATLVQPVGSPLSLECTVEGTSNPNLYWYRQAAGRGLQLLFYSVGIGQISSEVPQNLSASRPQDRQFILSSKKLLLSDSGFYLCAWTGKGFYEQYFGPGTRLTVT.

The chain combines TRBV27 with TRBJ2-3; tentatively, D is TRBD2 (6 bases). Trimming cost V 8 bases and J 7 bases, with 10 bases left between them. The CDR3 totals 11 residues. CDR1 is MNHEY, CDR2 SMNVEV, per germline (reference sequence). The CDR3 loop is CASGGTYTQYF. In nucleotides, the CDR3 is TGTGCCAGCGGAGGGACTTATACGCAGTATTTT.

This clonotype appeared many times. The chain has TRBV2 and TRBJ2-7; TRBD2 is a possible D gene (7 bases). CDR3 length: 13 amino acids. Trimming stripped 7 bases from V and 0 bases from J, with 10 bases between. In germline, CDR1 is SNHLY, CDR2 FYNNEI. Here the CDR3 reads CASTGGSSYEQYF. CDR3 sequence (DNA): TGTGCCAGCACGGGGGGCAGCTCCTACGAGCAGTACTTC.

This clonotype occurred a few times. The rearrangement uses TRBV20-1 and TRBJ2-1; perhaps TRBD2 as D (6 bases). The CDR3 is made up of 12 amino acids. V was shortened by 2 bases and J by 6 bases, with 8 bases between the two germline ends. The V gene's germline CDR1 is DFQATT and CDR2 SNEGSKA (reference sequence). CDR3: CSARYGGNEQFF. As DNA, the CDR3 is TGCAGTGCTAGATACGGGGGCAATGAGCAGTTCTTC.

This clonotype has at least ten counts. The genes are TRBV6-5 and TRBJ1-2; D remains ambiguous. This CDR3 has 14 amino acids. Trimming stripped 7 bases from V and 0 bases from J, with 12 bases between. Germline V gene lookup returns CDR1 MNHEY and CDR2 SVGAGI. The CDR3 here is CASTYLRANYGYTF. CDR3 DNA sequence: TGTGCCAGCACCTACCTCAGAGCTAACTATGGCTACACCTTC.

Worth noting for this clonotype: A much larger clone lies one base from this, so it may be a read error. The chain employs TRBV7-2 and TRBJ2-5; possible D gene TRBD2, 6 bases. The CDR3 runs to 16 residues. Trimming cost V 8 bases and J 4 bases, with 23 bases left between them. CDR1 is SGHTA and CDR2 is FQGNSA in the germline V gene. CDR3 sequence: CASGGLTREQGETQYF. CDR3 in DNA: TGTGCCAGCGGCGGTCTCACCCGGGAGCAAGGAGAGACCCAGTACTTC.

This clonotype turned up a few times. Here the CDR3 DNA reads TGTGCCAGCAGTTTAGTGGCTAGCGGGAGAATGGAGCAGTACTTC. This encodes CASSLVASGRMEQYF. The rearrangement joins TRBV28 to TRBJ2-7, with 10 bases aligning to TRBD2. Trimming took 2 bases from V and 7 from J; bases not matched to a gene: 8. CDR1 and CDR2 (germline): MDHEN, SYDVKM. CDR3 length equals 15 residues.

This clonotype has at least ten counts. The gene calls are TRBV28 and TRBJ1-1; 10 nucleotides match TRBD1. Losses at the gene ends were 6 bases for V and 12 bases for J; bases not matched to a gene: 4. Germline assignment: CDR1 MDHEN and CDR2 SYDVKM. This CDR3 region has 11 residues. The DNA of the CDR3 is TGTGCCAGCAGGGGACAGGGGAGACCTTTCTTT. Residues: CASRGQGRPFF.

The gene calls are TRBV18 and TRBJ2-2; TRBD2 aligns across 7 bases. The CDR3 covers 16 residues. Germline assignment: CDR1 KGHSH and CDR2 LQKENI. J gave up 1 base and V 2 bases, and 4 bases lay outside the gene matches. The CDR3 DNA is TGTGCCAGCTCACCAGGGATAGCGGGGAACACCGGGGAGCTGTTTTTT. This translates into CASSPGIAGNTGELFF.

In this sample, this clonotype turned up many times. V usage is TRBV28 and J usage is TRBJ1-5, with 10 bases matching TRBD1. This CDR3 region has 19 residues. CDR1 and CDR2 (germline): MDHEN, SYDVKM. V trimming: 2 bases; J trimming: 1 base; junction bases outside the gene matches: 11. The CDR3 region is CASSLGRGQGRLSNQPQHF. CDR3 DNA sequence: TGTGCCAGCAGTTTAGGGAGGGGACAGGGGCGGTTGAGCAATCAGCCCCAGCATTTT.

The sample holds many counts of this clonotype. The rearrangement uses TRBV6-2 or TRBV6-3 and TRBJ2-7; D is tentatively TRBD1 or TRBD2 (5 bases each). The V and J ends lost 10 bases and 0 bases respectively, with 13 bases between them. The CDR3 extends over 13 amino acids. CDR1 MNHEY and CDR2 SVGEGT come from the germline V gene. CDR3 nucleotide sequence: TGTGCCACCGGTGATGGGGGCTCCTACGAGCAGTACTTC. Its translation is CATGDGGSYEQYF.

This clonotype was picked up many times. CDR3 nucleotide sequence: TGTGCCAGCAGTGATCGGTCTGGTGTCACTGAAGCTTTCTTT. This translates into CASSDRSGVTEAFF. The genes are TRBV6-1 and TRBJ1-1, with D unclear. Germline CDR1 MNHNS, CDR2 SASEGT. The germline V and J ends were trimmed by 3 bases and 4 bases, with 12 bases remaining between them. The CDR3 is made up of 14 amino acids.

The sample holds a few counts of this clonotype. The chain joins TRBV28 to TRBJ2-1; D not certain. Germline V gives CDR1 MDHEN, CDR2 SYDVKM. V lost 2 bases to trimming and J lost 10 bases, with 18 bases between them. CDR3 size: 15 residues. CDR3 coding DNA: TGTGCCAGCAGTTTACAGGTCTATGCCAGCAGGGAGCAGTTCTTC. It specifies CASSLQVYASREQFF.

This clonotype was observed at least ten times. The chain couples TRBV12-3 or TRBV12-4 to TRBJ2-7; 9 bases line up with TRBD2. With 8 bases clipped from V and 1 base from J, the junction kept 6 bases outside the gene matches. This CDR3 spans 14 amino acids. This CDR3 reads CASGRLAGSYEQYF. The CDR3 DNA sequence: TGTGCCAGCGGGCGGCTAGCGGGATCCTACGAGCAGTACTTC.

The chain is built from TRBV12-3 or TRBV12-4 and TRBJ2-3, with D hard to call. Trimming stripped 0 bases from V and 4 bases from J, with 5 bases between. This CDR3 has 13 amino acids. As DNA, the CDR3 is TGTGCCAGCAGTTTAGCGGGATCAGATACGCAGTATTTT. It codes for CASSLAGSDTQYF.

This chain connects TRBV29-1 to TRBJ2-1; either TRBD1 or TRBD2 may fit D (5 bases each). Germline V gene data show CDR1 as SQVTM and CDR2 as ANQGSEA. V was clipped by 6 bases and J by 6 bases, with 12 bases between them. The CDR3 runs 12 residues. The CDR3 protein is CSVRGVANEQFF. CDR3 DNA sequence: TGCAGCGTGAGGGGTGTTGCCAATGAGCAGTTCTTC.

Ten or more counts support this clonotype. The CDR3 region is CASSLSPTSGKLNEQFF. For the CDR3, the DNA is TGCGCCAGCAGCCTTTCCCCAACTAGCGGGAAACTCAATGAGCAGTTCTTC. The chain employs TRBV4-1 and TRBJ2-1, with 10 nucleotides matching TRBD2. This CDR3 is built from 17 residues. Germline V lookup: CDR1 MGHRA, CDR2 YSYEKL. J was trimmed by 6 bases and V by 4 bases; bases with no gene match: 12.

The chain recombines TRBV11-2 with TRBJ2-7; D is perhaps TRBD1 or TRBD2 (7 bases each). The germline V gene has CDR1 SGHAT and CDR2 FQNNGV. Trimming took 5 bases from V and 2 from J, leaving 19 bases between them. The length of the CDR3 is 16 residues. In DNA form, the CDR3 reads TGTGCCAGCAGCCCCCTTAGCAGGGGGGGCACCTACGAGCAGTACTTC. Protein sequence: CASSPLSRGGTYEQYF.

In this sample, this clonotype turned up a few times. The chain couples TRBV29-1 to TRBJ2-7; TRBD1 matches at 7 bases. CDR1 is SQVTM, CDR2 ANQGSEA, per germline. Trimming removed 7 bases from V and 2 bases from J; junction bases left unmatched: 5. This CDR3 comprises 12 residues. CDR3 coding DNA: TGCAGCGCTTCGACAGGGACCTACGAGCAGTACTTC. Encoded protein: CSASTGTYEQYF.